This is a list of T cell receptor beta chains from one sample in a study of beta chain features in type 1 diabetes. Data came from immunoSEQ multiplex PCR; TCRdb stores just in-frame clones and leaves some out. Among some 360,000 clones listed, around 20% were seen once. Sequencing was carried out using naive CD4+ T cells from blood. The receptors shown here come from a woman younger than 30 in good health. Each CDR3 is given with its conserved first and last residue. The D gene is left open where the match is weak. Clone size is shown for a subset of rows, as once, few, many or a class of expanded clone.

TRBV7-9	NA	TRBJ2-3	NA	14	TGTGCCAGCAGCCTTGGACTGGTTACAGATACGCAGTATTTT	CASSLGLVTDTQYF
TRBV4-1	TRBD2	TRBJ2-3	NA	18	TGCGCCAGCAGCCAAACCAGCGGGAGGGAAAGATTCACAGATACGCAGTATTTT	CASSQTSGRERFTDTQYF
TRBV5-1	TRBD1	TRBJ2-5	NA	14	TGCGCCAGCAGCACCGGACAGGCGGAAGAGACCCAGTACTTC	CASSTGQAEETQYF
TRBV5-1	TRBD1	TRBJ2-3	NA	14	TGCGCCAGCAGCTCGACAGGGGTCACAGATACGCAGTATTTT	CASSSTGVTDTQYF
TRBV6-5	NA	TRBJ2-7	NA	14	TGTGCCAGCAGTTATTGGAGTGGGTCCTACGAGCAGTACTTC	CASSYWSGSYEQYF
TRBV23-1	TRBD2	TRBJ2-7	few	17	TGCGCCAGCAGTCAATCGACTAGCGAGCTTACGGATTACGAGCAGTACTTC	CASSQSTSELTDYEQYF
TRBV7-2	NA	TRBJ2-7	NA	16	TGTGCCAGCAGCTTTGTTAGCGGAGGGGACTCCTACGAGCAGTACTTC	CASSFVSGGDSYEQYF
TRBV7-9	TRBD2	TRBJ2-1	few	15	TGTGCCAGCAGCCTCCGGACTAGCGGGATCAATGAGCAGTTCTTC	CASSLRTSGINEQFF
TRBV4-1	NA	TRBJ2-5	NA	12	TGCGCCAGCAGCGGCCCGATGGAGACCCAGTACTTC	CASSGPMETQYF
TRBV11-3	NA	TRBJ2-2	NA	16	TGTGCCAGCAGCCCCACGACAGGACAGAACACCGGGGAGCTGTTTTTT	CASSPTTGQNTGELFF
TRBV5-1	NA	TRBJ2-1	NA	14	TGCGCCAGCAGCTTGGATAGCTCCTACAATGAGCAGTTCTTC	CASSLDSSYNEQFF
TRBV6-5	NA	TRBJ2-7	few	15	TGTGCCAGCAGGTTGACAGCTGCACAGGGATACGAGCAGTACTTC	CASRLTAAQGYEQYF
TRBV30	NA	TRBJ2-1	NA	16	TGTGCCTGGAGTCCCCCCCGGGGGGCCATCTACAATGAGCAGTTCTTC	CAWSPPRGAIYNEQFF
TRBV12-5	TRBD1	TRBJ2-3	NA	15	TGTGCTAGTGGTCCGGGGACAGGAAAAACAGATACGCAGTATTTT	CASGPGTGKTDTQYF
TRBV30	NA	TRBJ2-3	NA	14	TGTGCCTGGAGTCAATCGCCGGGGGAGGATACGCAGTATTTT	CAWSQSPGEDTQYF
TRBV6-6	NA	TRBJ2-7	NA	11	TGTGCCAGCAGTCCTCGGTACGAGCAGTACTTC	CASSPRYEQYF
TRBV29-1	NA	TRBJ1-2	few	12	TGCAGCGTTGACTCTGGGGCTCTTGGCTACACCTTC	CSVDSGALGYTF
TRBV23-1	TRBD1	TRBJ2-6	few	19	TGCGCCAGCAGTCACCGGGACAGGTTAAGCCTCTCTGGGGCCAACGTCCTGACTTTC	CASSHRDRLSLSGANVLTF